This T cell receptor (beta chain) was profiled in a study of blood T cell repertoires in COVID-19. Study overall: The cDNA or gDNA used as material had been derived from T cells, B-cell-depleted T cells, or PBMCs.

Here immunoSEQ multiplex PCR was the method, and the copy in TCRdb shows in-frame clones only, minus some. The sample holds 150,000 to 200,000 clones, around 86% seen once. The V gene's germline CDR1 is SGHNT and CDR2 YYREEE (reference sequence). This CDR3 has 15 amino acids. Trimming shortened V by 6 bases and J by 4 bases, and 18 bases separated the two germline ends. V is TRBV5-4 and J is TRBJ2-3; D might be TRBD1 (6 bases). Sample: peripheral blood. The receptor's source is a man aged 40-50 years with active or convalescent COVID-19. The CDR3 here is CASNLRGLGADTQYF. The CDR3 DNA follows: TGTGCCAGCAACCTCAGGGGTCTGGGTGCAGATACGCAGTATTTT.